The rows below give T cell receptor beta chains drawn from one sample of a study of T cell clones after liver transplantation. Clones were read by immunoSEQ multiplex PCR, and TCRdb kept only the in-frame ones, dropping some. There are under 150,000 clones in the sample; just over 90% occur only once, and 0.8% to 0.9% lies in the top ten. The sample was CD4+ T cells from blood, taken 12 months after liver transplant. The origin of the receptors is a human patient who received a liver transplant. The graft donor may have contributed some T cells. CDR3s include the opening cysteine and the closing phenylalanine or tryptophan.

>TRBV7-9|TRBJ2-1
CASSFSGTGRDEQFF
>TRBV27|TRBJ1-4
CASSFLTGNEKLFF
>TRBV28|TRBJ2-7
CASSGPRVGDYEQYF
>TRBV19|TRBJ1-1
CASSTRDRGDEAFF
>TRBV6-1|TRBJ2-7
CASSATGGYEQYF
>TRBV28|TRBJ1-1
CASSGGQGGTEAFF
>TRBV9|TRBJ2-1
CASATSPHDEQFF
>TRBV27|TRBJ1-2
CASTGATTAGYTF
>TRBV9|TRBJ1-1
CASSVGRLMGMNTEAFF
>TRBV27|TRBJ1-1
CASSLSGSAEAFF
>TRBV6-5|TRBJ2-5
CASISTSQETQYF
>TRBV4-3|TRBJ1-1
CASSLEQGKRTEAFF
>TRBV5-1|TRBJ2-5
CASSLAVAGASQETQYF
>TRBV28|TRBJ1-3
CASHLGVGGNTIYF
>TRBV29-1|TRBJ1-1
CSVRRGREGTEAFF
>TRBV11-3|TRBJ2-7
CASSLNPGYEQYF
>TRBV4-1|TRBJ2-1
CASRQTSGRLPENEQFF
>TRBV9|TRBJ1-2
CASSVGIGPAGWGYTF
>TRBV11-3|TRBJ2-3
CASSITSGSTDTQYF
>TRBV30|TRBJ1-2
CAWSPGDYGYTF
>TRBV5-1|TRBJ2-3
CASRSQGLADTQYF
>TRBV7-3|TRBJ2-2
CASSIPGQGAGELFF
>TRBV15|TRBJ1-2
CATSAEDRRDYGYTF
>TRBV4-1|TRBJ2-7
CASSQDLGTRVYEQYF
>TRBV15|TRBJ2-1
CATSRGTSANNEQFF
>TRBV7-6|TRBJ2-3
CASSYLAGISTDTQYF
>TRBV5-4|TRBJ2-7
CASSETTARASGRGEQYF
>TRBV5-4|TRBJ2-3
CASSFSGSQVPQYF
>TRBV7-3|TRBJ2-7
CASSLSSGRGYEQYF